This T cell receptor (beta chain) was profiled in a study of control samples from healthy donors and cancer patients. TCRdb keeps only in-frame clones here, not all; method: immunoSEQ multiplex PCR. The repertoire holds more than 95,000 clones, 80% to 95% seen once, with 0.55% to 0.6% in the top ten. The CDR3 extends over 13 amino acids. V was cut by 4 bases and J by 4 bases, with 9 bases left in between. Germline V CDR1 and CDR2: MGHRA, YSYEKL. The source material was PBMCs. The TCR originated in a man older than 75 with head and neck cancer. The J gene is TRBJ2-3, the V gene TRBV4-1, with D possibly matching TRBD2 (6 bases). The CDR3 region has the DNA TGCGCCAGCAGCCGCTGGGGGGCAGATACGCAGTATTTT. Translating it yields CASSRWGADTQYF.